The 24 T cell receptor beta chains given below trace back to one sample, sequenced in a study of blood T cell repertoires in COVID-19. Assay used: immunoSEQ multiplex PCR; TCRdb lists only in-frame clones, some missing. The table includes about 320,000 clones, 89% detected once. Sequencing used PBMCs or T cells enriched from blood (not recorded which). The source of these receptors is a man aged 60 to 69 who had recovered from COVID-19.

This chain uses TRBV19 with TRBJ2-7, with 7 bases matching TRBD2. Germline lookup yields CDR1 LNHDA and CDR2 SQIVND (reference sequence). Unmatched junction bases numbered 0, after V lost 2 bases and J lost 2 bases. This CDR3 is built from 13 residues. CDR3 residues: CASSISGAYEQYF. CDR3 nucleotide sequence: TGTGCCAGTAGTATAAGCGGGGCCTACGAGCAGTACTTC.

This clone has a handful of counts. V gene TRBV19 combines with J gene TRBJ1-2; D is uncertain. Germline CDR1 and CDR2: LNHDA and SQIVND (reference sequence). The length of the CDR3 is 13 residues. V shed 3 bases and J shed 4 bases, with 9 bases lying between them. CDR3 DNA: TGTGCCAGTAGTATTGGAGGCGTCTATGGCTACACCTTC. This translates into CASSIGGVYGYTF.

This clone was detected once. The chain has TRBV9 and TRBJ1-4, with 12 bases matching TRBD1. This CDR3 comprises 17 residues. The germline gives CDR1 SGDLS, CDR2 YYNGEE. V dropped 4 bases and J dropped 4; count of bases not matched to a gene: 8. For the CDR3, the DNA is TGTGCCAGCAGCCTGGGACAGGGGGCGTCCCGTAATGAAAAACTGTTTTTT. It is translated as CASSLGQGASRNEKLFF.

This clone was seen once. The chain has TRBV4-3 and TRBJ1-2, with D possibly being TRBD1 (5 bases). The V end lost 4 bases, the J end lost 6 bases, and 18 bases lay between the germline ends. The CDR3 has 15 residues. The germline V gene encodes CDR1 LGHNA and CDR2 YSLEER. The CDR3, as DNA: TGCGCCAGCAGCCGAATGGTGAGGAGGGGTAATGGCTACACCTTC. Its translation: CASSRMVRRGNGYTF.

The rearrangement joins TRBV28 to TRBJ1-4; D unresolved. The CDR3 contains 13 residues. Trimming shortened V by 6 bases and J by 0 bases, and 5 bases separated the two germline ends. Germline loops: CDR1 MDHEN, CDR2 SYDVKM. Here the CDR3 reads CASRRSTNEKLFF. The CDR3 DNA follows: TGTGCCAGCAGGCGGTCAACTAATGAAAAACTGTTTTTT.

V gene TRBV28 combines with J gene TRBJ1-5; TRBD1 matches 9 bases. Germline V gene lookup returns CDR1 MDHEN and CDR2 SYDVKM. The V gene end was trimmed by 2 bases and the J gene end by 6 bases; junction bases not matched to a gene: 8. The CDR3 extends over 16 amino acids. CDR3 DNA: TGTGCCAGCAGTTTAACTGGGGACAGGGTTTCTCAGCCCCAGCATTTT. This encodes CASSLTGDRVSQPQHF.

The chain has TRBV6-5 and TRBJ1-2, with D perhaps matching TRBD1 (5 bases). The V end lost 6 bases, the J end lost 6 bases, and 17 bases lay between the germline ends. CDR3 length equals 14 residues. Germline V gene sequence: CDR1 MNHEY, CDR2 SVGAGI. The CDR3: CASSWGRSLDGYTF. The CDR3 DNA reads TGTGCCAGCAGCTGGGGCAGAAGCTTGGATGGCTACACCTTC.

The chain combines TRBV13 with TRBJ2-7, with a tentative D call TRBD2 (5 bases). The germline CDR1 and CDR2 sequences are PRHDT and FYEKMQ (reference sequence). The germline V and J ends were trimmed by 8 bases and 0 bases, with 8 bases remaining between them. The CDR3 has 12 residues. CDR3 protein: CASGSGSYEQYF. In DNA form, the CDR3 reads TGTGCCAGCGGGAGTGGCTCCTACGAGCAGTACTTC.

The chain combines TRBV2 with TRBJ2-7, with 9 positions matching TRBD1. The germline CDR1 and CDR2 sequences are SNHLY and FYNNEI. CDR3 size: 14 residues. The trim removed 6 bases at V and 7 bases at J, leaving 10 bases unmatched. In nucleotides, the CDR3 is TGTGCCAGCAGCGGGATCCGGGACAGGGTTGAGCAGTACTTC. Translated, it gives CASSGIRDRVEQYF.

The genes are TRBV4-3 and TRBJ2-2, with 11 bases that match TRBD1. CDR3 size: 17 residues. Germline V gene sequence: CDR1 LGHNA, CDR2 YSLEER. Losses at the gene ends were 4 bases for V and 2 bases for J; bases not matched to a gene: 6. CDR3 coding DNA: TGCGCCAGCAGCCGACGGACAGGGGGCCCCAACACCGGGGAGCTGTTTTTT. Its translation: CASSRRTGGPNTGELFF.

The chain joins TRBV20-1 to TRBJ1-2; D gene unclear. The CDR3 runs to 11 residues. Looked up from germline, CDR1 is DFQATT and CDR2 is SNEGSKA (reference sequence). The CDR3 reads CTPLGNYGYTF. The DNA for the CDR3 is TGCACCCCCCTCGGGAACTATGGCTACACCTTC.

The chain recombines TRBV28 with TRBJ1-1; D unclear. The CDR3 sequence is 12 residues long. Trimming removed 3 bases from V and 3 bases from J, with 5 bases in between. Germline assignment: CDR1 MDHEN and CDR2 SYDVKM. CDR3 sequence (DNA): TGTGCCAGCAGTTTTGGAGACACTGAAGCTTTCTTT. Translated: CASSFGDTEAFF.

This clone was observed a single time. The V gene is TRBV5-4, the J gene TRBJ2-1; TRBD1 aligns across 7 bases. CDR3 length: 14 residues. Germline assignment: CDR1 SGHNT and CDR2 YYREEE (reference sequence). Losses at the gene ends were 8 bases for V and 0 bases for J; bases not matched to a gene: 5. The CDR3 spells CASGTASSYNEQFF. DNA for the CDR3: TGTGCCAGTGGGACAGCGTCCTCCTACAATGAGCAGTTCTTC. Drawing the rest from reference TRBV5-4 and TRBJ2-1, the complete variable domain is ETGVTQSPTHLIKTRGQQVTLRCSSQSGHNTVSWYQQALGQGPQFIFQYYREEENGRGNFPPRFSGLQFPNYSSELNVNALELDDSALYLCASGTASSYNEQFFGPGTRLTVL.

The chain couples TRBV11-3 to TRBJ2-3; unclear D gene. The V gene's germline CDR1 is SGHNT and CDR2 YENEEA. Trimming removed 3 bases from V and 5 bases from J, with 9 bases in between. The CDR3 has 13 amino acids. The CDR3 loop reads CASSFSRGDTQYF. In DNA form, the CDR3 reads TGTGCCAGCAGCTTCAGTCGCGGAGATACGCAGTATTTT.

The chain links TRBV7-6 to TRBJ1-1, with D tentatively TRBD1 (5 bases). Per the germline V gene, CDR1 is SGHVS and CDR2 is FNYEAQ. With 5 bases removed from V and 1 base from J, the gap between germline ends came to 8 bases. This CDR3 spans 13 amino acids. CDR3 loop: CASSVDTNTEAFF. The CDR3 bases are TGTGCCAGCAGCGTGGACACGAACACTGAAGCTTTCTTT.

The chain recombines TRBV10-2 with TRBJ2-5; 10 positions agree with TRBD1. The CDR3 loop spans 15 amino acids. V lost 2 bases to trimming and J lost 5 bases; unmatched junction nucleotides: 5. CDR1 and CDR2 from the germline V gene are WSHSY and SAAADI. The CDR3 reads CASSETGTGAETQYF. In DNA, the CDR3 is TGCGCCAGCAGTGAGACCGGGACAGGGGCTGAGACCCAGTACTTC.

CDR3 sequence (DNA): TGTGCCAGCAGCGGAGGGACAGGGGGGGCCTACACTGAAGCTTTCTTT. Amino acids: CASSGGTGGAYTEAFF. The gene calls are TRBV7-9 and TRBJ1-1, with 11 positions matching TRBD1. The germline CDR1 and CDR2 sequences are SEHNR and FQNEAQ (reference sequence). The V and J ends lost 5 bases and 3 bases, in that order; junction bases with no gene match: 8. CDR3 length: 16 amino acids.

The V and J genes are TRBV6-6 and TRBJ2-7, with 10 bases matching TRBD2. Germline trimming cut 6 bases from V and 4 bases from J; bases unmatched to any gene: 3. CDR1 is MNHNY, CDR2 SVGAGI, per germline (reference sequence). The CDR3 sequence is 13 residues long. The CDR3 DNA reads as TGTGCCAGCAGAGGGACTAGCGAATACGAGCAGTACTTC. Protein product: CASRGTSEYEQYF.

The chain combines TRBV10-2 with TRBJ1-1, with D possibly TRBD1 on 5 matching bases. Germline-derived CDR1 and CDR2 are WSHSY and SAAADI. V dropped 4 bases and J dropped 6 bases, with 12 bases sitting between them. The CDR3 runs to 13 residues. The CDR3 here is CASSAREVPEAFF. Written as DNA, the CDR3 is TGCGCCAGCAGTGCCAGGGAGGTTCCTGAAGCTTTCTTT.

The chain joins TRBV27 to TRBJ2-1; 12 nucleotides match TRBD2. The trim removed 5 bases at V and 8 bases at J, leaving 4 bases unmatched. CDR3 size: 14 residues. The germline CDR1 and CDR2 sequences are MNHEY and SMNVEV (reference sequence). CDR3 sequence (DNA): TGTGCCAGCAGTATCAGACTAGCGGGGGATGAGCAGTTCTTC. Translation gives CASSIRLAGDEQFF.

This clone has just one count. This rearrangement joins TRBV5-1 to TRBJ2-7; 7 nucleotides match TRBD1. This CDR3 is built from 14 residues. Germline trimming cut 4 bases from V and 2 bases from J; bases unmatched to any gene: 6. In germline, CDR1 is SGHRS, CDR2 YFSETQ. In nucleotides, the CDR3 is TGCGCCAGCAGCAGTACAGGGGTCACCTACGAGCAGTACTTC. It specifies CASSSTGVTYEQYF.

V is TRBV29-1 and J is TRBJ2-7, with D perhaps matching TRBD2 (6 bases). Germline V gene data show CDR1 as SQVTM and CDR2 as ANQGSEA. The CDR3 runs 14 residues. V dropped 0 bases and J dropped 6 bases, with 15 bases sitting between them. The chain's CDR3 is CSVEDPGGYGEQYF. The CDR3 DNA follows: TGCAGCGTTGAAGATCCCGGAGGGTATGGCGAGCAGTACTTC.

The gene calls are TRBV19 and TRBJ2-7; tentatively, D is TRBD2 (6 bases). The V end was cut by 3 bases, the J end by 7 bases, with 16 bases between. The germline V gene encodes CDR1 LNHDA and CDR2 SQIVND (reference sequence). The CDR3 is made up of 14 amino acids. Here the CDR3 reads CASSIGGTLGEQYF. CDR3 sequence (DNA): TGTGCCAGTAGTATTGGGGGGACCCTAGGGGAGCAGTACTTC.

V is TRBV6-5 and J is TRBJ2-7; TRBD1 aligns across 8 bases. The CDR3 runs 15 residues. V gave up 0 bases and J gave up 7 bases; unmatched junction bases: 8. Germline lookup yields CDR1 MNHEY and CDR2 SVGAGI. CDR3 DNA sequence: TGTGCCAGCAGTTACTCCAGGCAGGGGGCGCATGAGCAGTACTTC. Its translation: CASSYSRQGAHEQYF.